Following are 25 T cell receptor beta chains from one sample sequenced in a study of blood T cell repertoires in COVID-19. Sequenced by immunoSEQ multiplex PCR; TCRdb stores in-frame clones only, minus some. The sample comprises approximately 400,000 clones, around 90% of which are singletons, and more than 1% rests with the top ten. The sequencing input was peripheral blood. The origin of the receptors is a man in his forties with acute or convalescent COVID-19.

This rearrangement joins TRBV6-4 to TRBJ1-5; D unresolved. The V end lost 5 bases, the J end lost 0 bases, and 8 bases lay between the germline ends. The V gene's germline CDR1 is MRHNA and CDR2 SNTAGT. The CDR3 runs to 14 residues. CDR3 in amino acids: CASSHDYSNQPQHF. The CDR3, as DNA: TGTGCCAGCAGTCACGACTATAGCAATCAGCCCCAGCATTTT.

This clone was found once. The chain is built from TRBV6-6 and TRBJ2-3; 8 nucleotides agree with TRBD1. The CDR3 runs 14 residues. V trimming: 8 bases; J trimming: 5 bases; junction bases outside the gene matches: 9. Germline V gives CDR1 MNHNY, CDR2 SVGAGI (reference sequence). CDR3 DNA: TGTGCCAGCCGACAGGGGCCAGGAGGAGATACGCAGTATTTT. Protein sequence: CASRQGPGGDTQYF.

This chain uses TRBV7-6 with TRBJ2-3; TRBD2 is a possible D gene (6 bases). Germline loops: CDR1 SGHVS, CDR2 FNYEAQ. The CDR3 has 15 residues. Between the trimmed V and J ends, which lost 5 bases and 2 bases, there was a span of 14 bases. The CDR3 region has the DNA TGTGCCAGCAGCCAGTTGGGACTCAACACAGATACGCAGTATTTT. Amino acids: CASSQLGLNTDTQYF. Supplemented by reference TRBV7-6 and TRBJ2-3, the full variable domain reads GAGVSQSPRYKVTKRGQDVALRCDPISGHVSLYWYRQALGQGPEFLTYFNYEAQQDKSGLPNDRFSAERPEGSISTLTIQRTEQRDSAMYRCASSQLGLNTDTQYFGPGTRLTVL.

V and J are TRBV6-5 and TRBJ1-1; 10 bases match TRBD1. Germline V gene lookup returns CDR1 MNHEY and CDR2 SVGAGI. The V segment lost 8 bases and the J segment 1 base; nucleotides outside the gene matches: 4. The CDR3 sequence is 14 residues long. Here the CDR3 reads CASLRDRGNTEAFF. As DNA, the CDR3 is TGTGCCAGCCTCCGGGACAGGGGGAACACTGAAGCTTTCTTT.

This clone was detected a few times. The chain has TRBV12-3 or TRBV12-4 and TRBJ2-1; 7 bases align to TRBD2. J lost 9 bases, V lost 3 bases, and 2 bases had no gene match. The CDR3 extends over 12 amino acids. CDR3 loop: CASSLGRGEQFF. In DNA form, the CDR3 reads TGTGCCAGCAGTTTGGGGAGGGGTGAGCAGTTCTTC.

The J gene is TRBJ1-2, the V gene TRBV19; TRBD1 might be the D (5 bases). The V gene lost 6 bases and the J gene lost 4 bases, with 12 bases spanning the gap. The CDR3 spans 13 residues. CDR1 and CDR2 (germline): LNHDA, SQIVND (reference sequence). The DNA for the CDR3 is TGTGCCAGTAGGCCTCAGGGAGGCTATGGCTACACCTTC. Translated, it gives CASRPQGGYGYTF.

The chain is built from TRBV9 and TRBJ1-6, with 7 bases lining up with TRBD1. The CDR3 is 15 amino acids. Germline values: CDR1 SGDLS, CDR2 YYNGEE. V lost 2 bases, J lost 7 bases, and 6 bases stayed unmatched. The CDR3 is CASSVGQGGNSPLHF. CDR3 nucleotide sequence: TGTGCCAGCAGCGTTGGGCAGGGGGGAAATTCACCCCTCCACTTT.

V gene TRBV5-4 combines with J gene TRBJ2-1, with 7 bases identical to TRBD2. V was clipped by 0 bases and J by 15 bases; unmatched bases: 9. Germline V lookup: CDR1 SGHNT, CDR2 YYREEE (reference sequence). The CDR3 totals 13 residues. The CDR3 sequence is CASSLEAGRRRFF. The CDR3 DNA reads TGTGCCAGCAGCTTGGAAGCGGGGCGGAGGAGGTTCTTC. The variable domain in full, completed from reference TRBV5-4 and TRBJ2-1, reads ETGVTQSPTHLIKTRGQQVTLRCSSQSGHNTVSWYQQALGQGPQFIFQYYREEENGRGNFPPRFSGLQFPNYSSELNVNALELDDSALYLCASSLEAGRRRFFGPGTRLTVL.

The V gene is TRBV5-1, the J gene TRBJ1-5, with a weak D call TRBD1 (6 bases). The CDR3 is 15 residues long. Germline CDR1 and CDR2: SGHRS and YFSETQ. Trimming cost V 5 bases and J 4 bases, with 16 bases left between them. In nucleotides, the CDR3 is TGCGCCAGCAGTCCCACAGGGAATTGGAATCAGCCCCAGCATTTT. This gives the protein CASSPTGNWNQPQHF.

The chain combines TRBV5-1 with TRBJ2-5; 7 bases are a match to TRBD1. Germline CDR1 and CDR2: SGHRS and YFSETQ. V lost 0 bases to trimming and J lost 5 bases; unmatched junction nucleotides: 1. This CDR3 spans 13 amino acids. The CDR3 loop is CASSLARGETQYF. As DNA, the CDR3 is TGCGCCAGCAGCTTGGCCAGGGGGGAGACCCAGTACTTC.

The V call is TRBV3-1 (or the pseudogene TRBV3-2), the J call TRBJ1-2; D may be TRBD1 (6 bases). Trimming took 3 bases from V and 5 from J, leaving 16 bases between them. The V gene's germline CDR1 is LGHDT and CDR2 YNNKEL (reference sequence). The CDR3 is 15 amino acids. DNA of the CDR3: TGTGCCAGCAGCCAGAACAGGGCCCCCGGGTATGGCTACACCTTC. Protein sequence: CASSQNRAPGYGYTF.

The rearrangement links TRBV20-1 to TRBJ2-1, with 8 bases identical to TRBD1. The J segment lost 0 bases and the V segment lost 3 bases, leaving 7 bases of the junction unmatched. The CDR3 totals 16 residues. The germline CDR1 and CDR2 sequences are DFQATT and SNEGSKA (reference sequence). The CDR3 sequence is CSASRRQGSSYNEQFF. The CDR3 DNA reads TGCAGTGCTAGTAGGAGACAGGGGAGCTCCTACAATGAGCAGTTCTTC.

J is TRBJ1-2 and V is TRBV10-3; no definite D call. This CDR3 has 13 amino acids. Germline CDR1 and CDR2: ENHRY and SYGVKD. Deletions cut 6 bases from V and 6 bases from J, with 14 bases between. The CDR3 spells CAIRDGRDDGYTF. In nucleotides, the CDR3 is TGTGCCATCAGGGACGGGCGGGATGATGGCTACACCTTC.

A remark on this clone: The sample contains more than one DNA sequence encoding this CDR3. The DNA of the CDR3 is TGTGCCAGCAGTGGACAGGGGGCGGGACAGCCCCAGCATTTT. This gives the protein CASSGQGAGQPQHF. The J gene is TRBJ1-5, the V gene TRBV2, with 10 bases lining up with TRBD1. There are 14 residues in the CDR3. J was trimmed by 7 bases and V by 4 bases; bases with no gene match: 4. Germline CDR1 is SNHLY and CDR2 is FYNNEI.

The rearrangement joins TRBV19 to TRBJ2-6; D is possibly TRBD1 (5 bases). The CDR3 totals 16 residues. Germline lookup yields CDR1 LNHDA and CDR2 SQIVND (reference sequence). Trimming took 3 bases from V and 0 from J, leaving 9 bases between them. CDR3 nucleotide sequence: TGTGCCAGTAGTATCGACAGAAGCTCTGGGGCCAACGTCCTGACTTTC. Encoded protein: CASSIDRSSGANVLTF.

This clone appeared a single time. At the DNA level, this CDR3 is encoded by other sequences in the same sample as well. The chain combines TRBV19 with TRBJ1-5, with D perhaps matching TRBD1 (5 bases). This CDR3 is 14 amino acids long. Looked up from germline, CDR1 is LNHDA and CDR2 is SQIVND (reference sequence). The ends were cut back, 2 bases at V and 2 bases at J, with 7 bases in the middle. CDR3 amino acids: CASSISRGNQPQHF. In DNA, the CDR3 is TGTGCCAGTAGTATAAGCAGGGGCAATCAGCCCCAGCATTTT.

The rearrangement uses TRBV6-5 and TRBJ1-1; no definite D call. The CDR3 extends over 13 amino acids. The ends were cut back, 6 bases at V and 1 base at J, with 9 bases in the middle. Germline V gives CDR1 MNHEY, CDR2 SVGAGI. The CDR3 coding sequence is TGTGCCAGCAGGGTACATGCGAACACTGAAGCTTTCTTT. This gives the protein CASRVHANTEAFF.

This clone was observed a single time. The gene calls are TRBV2 and TRBJ1-2; 7 bases align to TRBD1. This CDR3 has 13 amino acids. J gave up 8 bases and V 2 bases, and 5 bases lay outside the gene matches. The germline V gene encodes CDR1 SNHLY and CDR2 FYNNEI. CDR3 coding DNA: TGTGCCAGCAGTGAAACACTGGGACAGGGCTACACCTTC. It is translated as CASSETLGQGYTF.

The chain carries TRBV28 and TRBJ1-4, with D perhaps matching TRBD1 (6 bases). The CDR3 extends over 14 amino acids. In germline, CDR1 is MDHEN, CDR2 SYDVKM. V shed 2 bases and J shed 6 bases, with 10 bases lying between them. DNA for the CDR3: TGTGCCAGCAGTTTACGGGACACCTATGAAAAACTGTTTTTT. Its protein is CASSLRDTYEKLFF.

The gene calls are TRBV21-1 and TRBJ1-1; whether TRBD1, the table's D call, matches the DNA was not checked. TRBV21-1 is tagged as a pseudogene. The CDR3 extends over 16 amino acids. The chain's CDR3 is CASSKEILAQGTEAFF. The CDR3, as DNA: TGTGCCAGCAGCAAAGAAATCCTCGCACAGGGCACTGAAGCTTTCTTT.

The gene calls are TRBV4-1 and TRBJ2-5, with 8 positions matching TRBD1. This CDR3 region has 16 residues. Germline lookup yields CDR1 MGHRA and CDR2 YSYEKL. V shed 4 bases and J 1 base; nucleotides not matched to a gene: 8. Here the CDR3 reads CASSLVLGQGQETQYF. As DNA, the CDR3 is TGCGCCAGCAGCCTAGTACTAGGACAGGGCCAAGAGACCCAGTACTTC.

Here the CDR3 reads CASSAWGAATNEKLFF. Written as DNA, the CDR3 is TGTGCCAGCAGCGCCTGGGGCGCTGCAACTAATGAAAAACTGTTTTTT. The genes are TRBV5-4 and TRBJ1-4, with D maybe TRBD1 (5 bases). Germline V lookup: CDR1 SGHNT, CDR2 YYREEE (reference sequence). The germline V and J ends were trimmed by 4 bases and 0 bases, with 13 bases remaining between them. This CDR3 is 16 amino acids long.

This rearrangement joins TRBV9 to TRBJ2-3, with 9 bases matching TRBD2. CDR1 is SGDLS, CDR2 YYNGEE, per germline. Germline trimming cut 3 bases from V and 5 bases from J; bases unmatched to any gene: 4. The CDR3 has 14 residues. As DNA, the CDR3 is TGTGCCAGCAGCGCCCGACTAGCGGTAGATACGCAGTATTTT. It specifies CASSARLAVDTQYF.

V is TRBV19 and J is TRBJ2-3, with D perhaps TRBD1 (5 bases). The CDR3 has 14 residues. The germline V and J ends were trimmed by 3 bases and 2 bases, with 9 bases remaining between them. In germline, CDR1 is LNHDA, CDR2 SQIVND (reference sequence). DNA for the CDR3: TGTGCCAGTAGTATGGGGCAGGTCACAGATACGCAGTATTTT. It specifies CASSMGQVTDTQYF.

A single count supports this clone. The chain links TRBV10-2 to TRBJ1-5; 7 nucleotides align to TRBD1. Trimming at V came to 4 bases and at J to 7 bases, leaving 4 bases not matched to a gene. Germline V lookup: CDR1 WSHSY, CDR2 SAAADI. This CDR3 is built from 13 residues. CDR3 DNA: TGCGCCAGCAGTGCAGGGACAGACCAGCCCCAGCATTTT. Residues: CASSAGTDQPQHF.